Below, 5 T cell receptor beta chains from the same sample are listed, as sequenced in a study of blood T cell repertoires in COVID-19. Data came from immunoSEQ multiplex PCR; TCRdb stores just in-frame clones and leaves some out. The sample has some 120,000 clones; 81% are singletons. Sequencing input: peripheral blood. These receptors were obtained from a man aged 25 to 40 with COVID-19, enrolled during active disease.

This clone was seen only a few times. The chain is built from TRBV5-4 and TRBJ1-6; tentative D call: TRBD1 (5 bases). The germline CDR1 and CDR2 sequences are SGHNT and YYREEE (reference sequence). V was clipped by 2 bases and J by 7 bases, with 10 bases between them. CDR3 length equals 14 residues. CDR3 sequence: CASSLGRDNSPLHF. The DNA of the CDR3 is TGTGCCAGCAGCTTAGGGCGGGACAATTCACCCCTCCACTTT.

The chain carries TRBV10-3 and TRBJ2-5; the D gene is possibly TRBD2 (7 bases). The V end was cut by 4 bases, the J end by 1 base, with 13 bases between. CDR1 is ENHRY and CDR2 is SYGVKD in the germline V gene. The CDR3 loop spans 15 amino acids. The CDR3 region has the DNA TGTGCCATCAGTGGGGGGGGCGGGCTCCAAGAGACCCAGTACTTC. Its translation: CAISGGGGLQETQYF.

In this sample, this clone turned up once. The J gene is TRBJ2-1, the V gene TRBV7-8; D is possibly TRBD2 (5 bases). The CDR3 consists of 11 residues. Between the trimmed V and J ends, which lost 5 bases and 12 bases, there was a span of 11 bases. Germline assignment: CDR1 SGHVS and CDR2 FQNEAQ. In DNA form, the CDR3 reads TGTGCCAGCAGCATACTAGAAGTGCAGTTCTTC. Translated, it gives CASSILEVQFF. Together with reference TRBV7-8 and TRBJ2-1, the CDR3 gives the full variable domain: GAGVSQSPRYKVAKRGQDVALRCDPISGHVSLFWYQQALGQGPEFLTYFQNEAQLDKSGLPSDRFFAERPEGSVSTLKIQRTQQEDSAVYLCASSILEVQFFGPGTRLTVL.

V and J are TRBV19 and TRBJ1-2, with a weak D call TRBD1 (5 bases). From germline, CDR1 is LNHDA and CDR2 SQIVND (reference sequence). Trimming pared 5 bases from V and 2 bases from J, leaving 15 bases between. The CDR3 loop spans 15 amino acids. CDR3 residues: CASSSPQQGNYGYTF. The DNA for the CDR3 is TGTGCCAGTAGTTCCCCACAGCAGGGAAACTATGGCTACACCTTC.

The rearrangement joins TRBV2 to TRBJ2-3; D may be TRBD1 (5 bases). Trimming took 4 bases from V and 1 from J, leaving 9 bases between them. CDR3 length: 14 residues. Germline values: CDR1 SNHLY, CDR2 FYNNEI. This chain's CDR3 is CASSVLQGTDTQYF. The CDR3 nucleotides read TGTGCCAGCAGTGTTTTACAGGGCACAGATACGCAGTATTTT.